The rows below give T cell receptor beta chains drawn from one sample of a study of control samples from healthy donors and cancer patients. Clones were read by immunoSEQ multiplex PCR, and TCRdb kept only the in-frame ones, dropping some. The data contain 150,000 to 200,000 clones, around 91% of them seen just once; the ten biggest clones take up more than 1.3%. The sample taken for sequencing was blood. Receptor source: a woman between 50 and 59 years old in good health. CDR3s include the opening cysteine and the closing phenylalanine or tryptophan. Fields, in order: CDR3 length, V gene, J gene, D gene, clone size, CDR3 DNA, CDR3 protein. The D gene is left open where the match is weak. Some rows have no size entry. The others give once, few or many, or a class for an expanded clone.

len: 13; v_gene: TRBV2; j_gene: TRBJ2-3; d_gene: .; abundance: .; CDR3nt: TGTGCCAGCTACCTAAGGGGTAAAGATACGCAGTATTTT; CDR3aa: CASYLRGKDTQYF
len: 12; v_gene: TRBV29-1; j_gene: TRBJ2-5; d_gene: .; abundance: .; CDR3nt: TGCAGCGCCGAGGACAGCCAAGAGACCCAGTACTTC; CDR3aa: CSAEDSQETQYF
len: 13; v_gene: TRBV6-5; j_gene: TRBJ1-5; d_gene: .; abundance: .; CDR3nt: TGTGCCAGCACCTTGCTAATGGGTCAGCCCCAGCATTTT; CDR3aa: CASTLLMGQPQHF
len: 14; v_gene: TRBV28; j_gene: TRBJ2-5; d_gene: .; abundance: .; CDR3nt: TGTGCCAGCAGCCTTAGCGGAAAGCAAGAGACCCAGTACTTC; CDR3aa: CASSLSGKQETQYF
len: 19; v_gene: TRBV9; j_gene: TRBJ2-1; d_gene: TRBD2; abundance: .; CDR3nt: TGTGCCAGCAGCGTAGTAGGTTTGACTAGCGGGGGGGTACACAATGAGCAGTTCTTC; CDR3aa: CASSVVGLTSGGVHNEQFF
len: 13; v_gene: TRBV24-1; j_gene: TRBJ2-6; d_gene: .; abundance: .; CDR3nt: TGTGCCACCCGCCCTGCTGGGGCCAACGTCCTGACTTTC; CDR3aa: CATRPAGANVLTF
len: 14; v_gene: TRBV5-1; j_gene: TRBJ1-6; d_gene: TRBD1; abundance: .; CDR3nt: TGCGCCAGCAGCTTTGGACAGGGGGGTTCACCCCTCCACTTT; CDR3aa: CASSFGQGGSPLHF
len: 13; v_gene: TRBV10-3; j_gene: TRBJ1-5; d_gene: .; abundance: .; CDR3nt: TGTGCCATCAGCCTGGCCGACAATCAGCCCCAGCATTTT; CDR3aa: CAISLADNQPQHF
len: 14; v_gene: TRBV2; j_gene: TRBJ1-3; d_gene: .; abundance: .; CDR3nt: TGTGCCAGCAGTGAAGGGCGGACTGGAAACACCATATATTTT; CDR3aa: CASSEGRTGNTIYF
len: 16; v_gene: TRBV28; j_gene: TRBJ2-5; d_gene: TRBD2; abundance: .; CDR3nt: TGTGCCAGCAGCCCTATCCTAGCGGGGAACCAAGAGACCCAGTACTTC; CDR3aa: CASSPILAGNQETQYF
len: 15; v_gene: TRBV3-1/TRBV3-2; j_gene: TRBJ2-7; d_gene: TRBD2; abundance: .; CDR3nt: TGTGCCAGCAGCCAGAATAGCGGGGGGCCCTACGAGCAGTACTTC; CDR3aa: CASSQNSGGPYEQYF
len: 16; v_gene: TRBV20-1; j_gene: TRBJ2-4; d_gene: .; abundance: .; CDR3nt: TGCAGTGCTAGTTCGACGGGGGCAATGACCAAAAACATTCAGTACTTC; CDR3aa: CSASSTGAMTKNIQYF
len: 16; v_gene: TRBV7-6; j_gene: TRBJ2-3; d_gene: TRBD1; abundance: .; CDR3nt: TGTGCCAGCAGCTTATTCGGACAGGGGAGCACAGATACGCAGTATTTT; CDR3aa: CASSLFGQGSTDTQYF
len: 13; v_gene: TRBV7-2; j_gene: TRBJ1-1; d_gene: .; abundance: .; CDR3nt: TGTGCCAGCAGCTCAATTTCCCAGGGTAGAGCTTTCTTT; CDR3aa: CASSSISQGRAFF
len: 16; v_gene: TRBV13; j_gene: TRBJ2-5; d_gene: .; abundance: .; CDR3nt: TGTGCCAGCAGCTTAGCCCTGGGGCGCGGGCAAGAGACCCAGTACTTC; CDR3aa: CASSLALGRGQETQYF
len: 15; v_gene: TRBV9; j_gene: TRBJ1-3; d_gene: .; abundance: .; CDR3nt: TGTGCCAGCAGCGCAGGGTTGGCCCCTGGAAACACCATATATTTT; CDR3aa: CASSAGLAPGNTIYF
len: 13; v_gene: TRBV3-1/TRBV3-2; j_gene: TRBJ2-1; d_gene: TRBD2; abundance: once; CDR3nt: TGTGCCAGCAGCCAAGCTAGCGGGAGGTATGAGGTCTTC; CDR3aa: CASSQASGRYEVF
len: 14; v_gene: TRBV30; j_gene: TRBJ1-2; d_gene: .; abundance: .; CDR3nt: TGTGCCTGGAGTGTACTGGAACAGAACCATGGCTACACCTTC; CDR3aa: CAWSVLEQNHGYTF
len: 16; v_gene: TRBV3-1/TRBV3-2; j_gene: TRBJ1-4; d_gene: .; abundance: once; CDR3nt: TGTGCCAGCAGCCGCCTCCTGATTGCAACTAATGAAAAACTGTTTTTT; CDR3aa: CASSRLLIATNEKLFF
len: 14; v_gene: TRBV5-6; j_gene: TRBJ1-2; d_gene: .; abundance: .; CDR3nt: TGTGCCAGCAGCTTTAATCGGCGGAACTATGGCTACACCTTC; CDR3aa: CASSFNRRNYGYTF
len: 11; v_gene: TRBV30; j_gene: TRBJ1-2; d_gene: .; abundance: .; CDR3nt: TGTGCCTGGAGTGTACTGGTCAGGCACACCTTC; CDR3aa: CAWSVLVRHTF
len: 13; v_gene: TRBV6-4; j_gene: TRBJ1-4; d_gene: .; abundance: once; CDR3nt: TGTGCCAGCAGTCCCACTGGGAATGAAAAACTGTTTTTT; CDR3aa: CASSPTGNEKLFF
len: 13; v_gene: TRBV6-6; j_gene: TRBJ2-7; d_gene: .; abundance: .; CDR3nt: TGTGCCAGCAGTACGGGTCACTCCTACGAGCAGTACTTC; CDR3aa: CASSTGHSYEQYF
len: 15; v_gene: TRBV7-9; j_gene: TRBJ2-3; d_gene: TRBD2; abundance: .; CDR3nt: TGTGCCAGCAGCTTATCCCCGGGGGGTGCAGATACGCAGTATTTT; CDR3aa: CASSLSPGGADTQYF
len: 12; v_gene: TRBV10-3; j_gene: TRBJ1-2; d_gene: TRBD1; abundance: .; CDR3nt: TGTGCCATCAACCGACAGGGCTATGGCTACACCTTC; CDR3aa: CAINRQGYGYTF
len: 11; v_gene: TRBV7-8; j_gene: TRBJ1-1; d_gene: .; abundance: .; CDR3nt: TGTGCCCTTGTGATGAACACTGAAGCTTTCTTT; CDR3aa: CALVMNTEAFF
len: 14; v_gene: TRBV9; j_gene: TRBJ1-2; d_gene: .; abundance: .; CDR3nt: TGTGCCAGCAGCTATGACACCGAGGGCTATGGCTACACCTTC; CDR3aa: CASSYDTEGYGYTF
len: 15; v_gene: TRBV6-6; j_gene: TRBJ2-1; d_gene: TRBD1; abundance: .; CDR3nt: TGTGCCAGCAGAAACCGGGACAGGGACTACAATGAGCAGTTCTTC; CDR3aa: CASRNRDRDYNEQFF
len: 13; v_gene: TRBV30; j_gene: TRBJ1-2; d_gene: .; abundance: once; CDR3nt: TGTGCCTGGAGTGTCGGGGGTTCTGATGGCTACACCTTC; CDR3aa: CAWSVGGSDGYTF
len: 16; v_gene: TRBV9; j_gene: TRBJ2-3; d_gene: TRBD2; abundance: .; CDR3nt: TGTGCCAGCAGCGTAGCTCAGCGGGGGGGCACAGATACGCAGTATTTT; CDR3aa: CASSVAQRGGTDTQYF
len: 13; v_gene: TRBV5-1; j_gene: TRBJ2-5; d_gene: .; abundance: .; CDR3nt: TGCGCCAGCAGCTTGGAGTGGCAAGAGACCCAGTACTTC; CDR3aa: CASSLEWQETQYF
len: 11; v_gene: TRBV19; j_gene: TRBJ2-3; d_gene: .; abundance: .; CDR3nt: TGTGCCAGTAGAATGATGGATACGCAGTATTTT; CDR3aa: CASRMMDTQYF
len: 16; v_gene: TRBV23-1; j_gene: TRBJ2-5; d_gene: .; abundance: .; CDR3nt: TGCGCCAGCAGTCACGGTCGGGGGGCCTTTCAAGAGACCCAGTACTTC; CDR3aa: CASSHGRGAFQETQYF
len: 16; v_gene: TRBV9; j_gene: TRBJ2-7; d_gene: TRBD2; abundance: .; CDR3nt: TGTGCCAGCAGCGAGGGGACTAGCGGGGGCACCTACGAGCAGTACTTC; CDR3aa: CASSEGTSGGTYEQYF
len: 15; v_gene: TRBV27; j_gene: TRBJ2-2; d_gene: .; abundance: once; CDR3nt: TGTGCCAGCAGTCCCACCGGGACACAGACCGGGGAGCTGTTTTTT; CDR3aa: CASSPTGTQTGELFF
len: 14; v_gene: TRBV28; j_gene: TRBJ1-5; d_gene: TRBD1; abundance: .; CDR3nt: TGTGCCAGCAGTACCAGGGGGCGCAATCAGCCCCAGCATTTT; CDR3aa: CASSTRGRNQPQHF
len: 13; v_gene: TRBV6-2/TRBV6-3; j_gene: TRBJ1-2; d_gene: .; abundance: .; CDR3nt: TGTGCCAGCAGCCCCACAGGGTCCTATGGCTACACCTTC; CDR3aa: CASSPTGSYGYTF
len: 12; v_gene: TRBV30; j_gene: TRBJ2-2; d_gene: .; abundance: .; CDR3nt: TGTGCCTTAACCCTAGGGCCCGGGGAGCTGTTTTTT; CDR3aa: CALTLGPGELFF
len: 13; v_gene: TRBV5-1; j_gene: TRBJ2-7; d_gene: .; abundance: few; CDR3nt: TGCGCCAGCAGCTTCGGTGGTAGCTACGAGCAGTACTTC; CDR3aa: CASSFGGSYEQYF
len: 15; v_gene: TRBV13; j_gene: TRBJ2-2; d_gene: .; abundance: .; CDR3nt: TGTGCCAGCAGCTTAGGCGGGGTACTCTCCGGGGAGCTGTTTTTT; CDR3aa: CASSLGGVLSGELFF
len: 14; v_gene: TRBV6-2/TRBV6-3; j_gene: TRBJ1-2; d_gene: .; abundance: .; CDR3nt: TGTGCCAGCAGCCTCGCGGGGGGCAGCTATGGCTACACCTTC; CDR3aa: CASSLAGGSYGYTF
len: 19; v_gene: TRBV15; j_gene: TRBJ2-6; d_gene: .; abundance: .; CDR3nt: TGTGCCACCAGCAGGCACCGGGACCTCTGGGACTCTGGGGCCAACGTCCTGACTTTC; CDR3aa: CATSRHRDLWDSGANVLTF
len: 11; v_gene: TRBV14; j_gene: TRBJ2-2; d_gene: .; abundance: .; CDR3nt: TGTGCCAGCGGAGGTGCCGGGGAGCTGTTTTTT; CDR3aa: CASGGAGELFF
len: 12; v_gene: TRBV30; j_gene: TRBJ1-4; d_gene: .; abundance: .; CDR3nt: TGTGCCTGGAGTGTTAACAACGAAAAACTGTTTTTT; CDR3aa: CAWSVNNEKLFF
len: 14; v_gene: TRBV29-1; j_gene: TRBJ2-1; d_gene: TRBD2; abundance: .; CDR3nt: TGCAGCGTGTTAGGACTAGCGGCATACAATGAGCAGTTCTTC; CDR3aa: CSVLGLAAYNEQFF
len: 15; v_gene: TRBV28; j_gene: TRBJ2-5; d_gene: .; abundance: once; CDR3nt: TGTGCCAGCAGTTCCTTATGGATGACTCAAGAGACCCAGTACTTC; CDR3aa: CASSSLWMTQETQYF
len: 14; v_gene: TRBV9; j_gene: TRBJ1-1; d_gene: .; abundance: .; CDR3nt: TGTGCCAGCAGCTTTGGACGCTTGAACACTGAAGCTTTCTTT; CDR3aa: CASSFGRLNTEAFF
len: 16; v_gene: TRBV4-3; j_gene: TRBJ2-7; d_gene: .; abundance: .; CDR3nt: TGCGCCAGCAGCCAAGATCTACTGGACAGTTTCTACGAGCAGTACTTC; CDR3aa: CASSQDLLDSFYEQYF
len: 13; v_gene: TRBV10-3; j_gene: TRBJ2-7; d_gene: .; abundance: .; CDR3nt: TGTGCCATCAGTGTAGCGCCTCCCTACGAGCAGTACTTC; CDR3aa: CAISVAPPYEQYF
len: 16; v_gene: TRBV29-1; j_gene: TRBJ2-3; d_gene: TRBD1; abundance: .; CDR3nt: TGCAGCGTTGAATCTCGGGACAGATATAGCACAGATACGCAGTATTTT; CDR3aa: CSVESRDRYSTDTQYF
len: 13; v_gene: TRBV5-4; j_gene: TRBJ2-6; d_gene: .; abundance: .; CDR3nt: TGTGCCAGCAGCTTCGGGTGGGCCAACGTCCTGACTTTC; CDR3aa: CASSFGWANVLTF
len: 16; v_gene: TRBV6-2/TRBV6-3; j_gene: TRBJ2-3; d_gene: .; abundance: .; CDR3nt: TGTGCCAGCAGCCCCGTCTTTACGCGGGTCAATCATACGCAGTATTTT; CDR3aa: CASSPVFTRVNHTQYF
len: 13; v_gene: TRBV5-4; j_gene: TRBJ2-7; d_gene: .; abundance: .; CDR3nt: TGTGCCAGCAGCTTGGGAGACAGACTAGAGCAGTACTTC; CDR3aa: CASSLGDRLEQYF
len: 13; v_gene: TRBV10-3; j_gene: TRBJ2-1; d_gene: .; abundance: .; CDR3nt: TGTGCCATCAGTGAGTCGGGCGGCAATGAGCAGTTCTTC; CDR3aa: CAISESGGNEQFF